Below are 20 T cell receptor beta chains sequenced from a single sample in a study of blood T cell repertoires in COVID-19 (dated by TCRdb to the early 2020s). The method behind the library was the immunoSEQ multiplex PCR assay. In its TCRdb copy, this immuneACCESS table keeps in-frame sequences only and misses some clones. Where compared with another copy, unresolved V genes explain less than half of these, and the others have no known cause. The sample table contains over 65,000 clones; only one count was recorded for roughly 90% of them. The ten most abundant clones make up roughly 0.8% of the sample. Sequencing used peripheral blood. The receptors were sampled from an elderly woman with acute or convalescent COVID-19.

The chain links TRBV19 to TRBJ2-1; 8 bases are a match to TRBD2. Losses at the gene ends were 3 bases for V and 9 bases for J; bases not matched to a gene: 7. The CDR3 is 14 residues long. CDR1 LNHDA and CDR2 SQIVND come from the germline V gene (reference sequence). The CDR3 reads CASSMGRGVSEQFF. The DNA of the CDR3 is TGTGCCAGTAGTATGGGGCGGGGGGTGAGTGAGCAGTTCTTC. The full variable domain, rest sourced from reference TRBV19 and TRBJ2-1, is DGGITQSPKYLFRKEGQNVTLSCEQNLNHDAMYWYRQDPGQGLRLIYYSQIVNDFQKGDIAEGYSVSREKKESFPLTVTSAQKNPTAFYLCASSMGRGVSEQFFGPGTRLTVL.

CDR3 protein: CASSPRDRVLNEQFF. The CDR3 DNA reads as TGTGCCAGCAGCCCACGGGACAGGGTCCTCAATGAGCAGTTCTTC. This rearrangement joins TRBV11-1 to TRBJ2-1, with 9 bases identical to TRBD1. The ends lost 5 bases at V and 6 bases at J; junction bases unmatched: 8. The CDR3 has 15 residues. Germline loops: CDR1 SGHAT, CDR2 FQDESV (reference sequence). Supplemented by reference TRBV11-1 and TRBJ2-1, the full variable domain reads EAEVAQSPRYKITEKSQAVAFWCDPISGHATLYWYRQILGQGPELLVQFQDESVVDDSQLPKDRFSAERLKGVDSTLKIQPAELGDSAMYLCASSPRDRVLNEQFFGPGTRLTVL.

The rearrangement links TRBV7-2 to TRBJ1-5; D remains unclear. V dropped 3 bases and J dropped 1 base, with 4 bases sitting between them. This CDR3 region has 13 residues. CDR1 is SGHTA and CDR2 is FQGNSA in the germline V gene. CDR3 residues: CASSFQSNQPQHF. The CDR3 DNA reads TGTGCCAGCAGCTTTCAGAGCAATCAGCCCCAGCATTTT.

J is TRBJ1-1 and V is TRBV5-1, with TRBD1 as a possible D gene (5 bases). Trimming pared 0 bases from V and 7 bases from J, leaving 22 bases between. CDR3 length equals 17 residues. Germline-derived CDR1 and CDR2 are SGHRS and YFSETQ. CDR3 DNA sequence: TGCGCCAGCAGCTTGGCCGGAGACGGGACTTACCTGGGTGAAGCTTTCTTT. The encoded protein is CASSLAGDGTYLGEAFF.

This clone showed up just a few times. The J gene is TRBJ1-1, the V gene TRBV6-1; no definite D call. Trimming removed 2 bases at V and 1 base at J, with 5 bases between. Germline CDR1 reads MNHNS; CDR2 reads SASEGT. The CDR3 is made up of 13 amino acids. CDR3 region: CASSETWNTEAFF. CDR3 DNA: TGTGCCAGCAGTGAAACTTGGAACACTGAAGCTTTCTTT.

V usage is TRBV6-5 and J usage is TRBJ1-2; 8 bases agree with TRBD1. There are 14 residues in the CDR3. The J segment lost 2 bases and the V segment lost 7 bases, leaving 6 bases of the junction unmatched. The germline V gene has CDR1 MNHEY and CDR2 SVGAGI. Here the CDR3 reads CASTPQGANYGYTF. The DNA for the CDR3 is TGTGCCAGCACCCCCCAGGGGGCGAACTATGGCTACACCTTC.

The chain has TRBV4-3 and TRBJ2-1, with a weak D call TRBD1 (5 bases). V lost 0 bases and J lost 3, with 12 bases in between. The CDR3 sequence is 16 residues long. Germline V lookup: CDR1 LGHNA, CDR2 YSLEER. The CDR3 coding sequence is TGCGCCAGCAGCCAAGACGACAGAACTTTCTACAATGAGCAGTTCTTC. It encodes CASSQDDRTFYNEQFF.

The chain has TRBV5-1 and TRBJ1-2; 7 positions match TRBD1. The germline V gene has CDR1 SGHRS and CDR2 YFSETQ. The length of the CDR3 is 14 residues. V lost 4 bases and J lost 6; bases outside the gene matches: 9. The CDR3 spells CASSPSQGDDGYTF. The DNA of the CDR3 is TGCGCCAGCAGCCCCAGCCAGGGGGATGATGGCTACACCTTC.

The chain recombines TRBV9 with TRBJ1-2; the match to TRBD1 covers 7 bases. Trimming took 0 bases from V and 5 from J; bases not matched to a gene: 10. Germline V gene sequence: CDR1 SGDLS, CDR2 YYNGEE. This CDR3 contains 16 residues. CDR3 nucleotide sequence: TGTGCCAGCAGCGTAGCCCTCGACAGGGCCGAATATGGCTACACCTTC. It yields the protein CASSVALDRAEYGYTF.

This CDR3 reads CAIGIANSYEQYF. The CDR3 region has the DNA TGTGCCATCGGGATAGCGAACTCCTACGAGCAGTACTTC. The chain recombines TRBV10-3 with TRBJ2-7; D might be TRBD2 (5 bases). The CDR3 is 13 residues long. V dropped 8 bases and J dropped 0 bases, with 11 bases sitting between them. Looked up from germline, CDR1 is ENHRY and CDR2 is SYGVKD.

The count of this clone is one. This rearrangement joins TRBV5-1 to TRBJ1-1; TRBD1 is a possible D gene (6 bases). V lost 0 bases and J 0 bases, leaving 12 bases between the germline ends. CDR1 is SGHRS, CDR2 YFSETQ, per germline. The CDR3 is made up of 16 amino acids. The CDR3 protein is CASSLAVTGMNTEAFF. Here the CDR3 DNA reads TGCGCCAGCAGCTTGGCCGTGACAGGAATGAACACTGAAGCTTTCTTT. The whole variable domain, filled in from reference TRBV5-1 and TRBJ1-1, reads KAGVTQTPRYLIKTRGQQVTLSCSPISGHRSVSWYQQTPGQGLQFLFEYFSETQRNKGNFPGRFSGRQFSNSRSEMNVSTLELGDSALYLCASSLAVTGMNTEAFFGQGTRLTVV.

This chain's CDR3 is CASSLAGVNQPQHF. Written as DNA, the CDR3 is TGTGCCAGCAGCTTGGCGGGTGTGAATCAGCCCCAGCATTTT. The V and J genes are TRBV5-6 and TRBJ1-5; D unclear. The CDR3 sequence is 14 residues long. Germline V gives CDR1 SGHDT, CDR2 YYEEEE. Between the trimmed V and J ends, which lost 0 bases and 4 bases, there was a span of 8 bases. The full variable domain, its missing parts supplied by reference TRBV5-6 and TRBJ1-5, is DAGVTQSPTHLIKTRGQQVTLRCSPKSGHDTVSWYQQALGQGPQFIFQYYEEEERQRGNFPDRFSGHQFPNYSSELNVNALLLGDSALYLCASSLAGVNQPQHFGDGTRLSIL.

The chain couples TRBV24-1 to TRBJ2-1; D might be TRBD1 (5 bases). The CDR3 is 15 amino acids. V was pared by 6 bases and J by 5 bases, with 16 bases between. Germline V lookup: CDR1 KGHDR, CDR2 SFDVKD. CDR3 nucleotides: TGTGCCACCAGTTGGGGAAAGGGGATAAACAATGAGCAGTTCTTC. It specifies CATSWGKGINNEQFF.

The chain uses TRBV5-6 and TRBJ2-6, with a tentative D call TRBD1 (6 bases). CDR1 is SGHDT, CDR2 YYEEEE, per germline. V lost 0 bases and J 18 bases, leaving 13 bases between the germline ends. The CDR3 runs to 12 residues. The CDR3 coding sequence is TGTGCCAGCAGCTTGGGAGACAGGACGGCGACTTTC. As protein: CASSLGDRTATF.

The chain is built from TRBV5-1 and TRBJ1-3; D is perhaps TRBD1 (5 bases). Between the trimmed V and J ends, which lost 3 bases and 4 bases, there was a span of 11 bases. The CDR3 has 14 amino acids. Germline CDR1 is SGHRS and CDR2 is YFSETQ. The CDR3 spells CASSWTGEGNTIYF. CDR3 nucleotide sequence: TGCGCCAGCAGCTGGACGGGGGAAGGAAACACCATATATTTT.

V is TRBV18 and J is TRBJ1-5; D is possibly TRBD1 (6 bases). Trimming stripped 1 base from V and 1 base from J, with 11 bases between. Germline-derived CDR1 and CDR2 are KGHSH and LQKENI. CDR3 size: 16 residues. CDR3 bases: TGTGCCAGCTCACCACTGGGGGCGGTAAGCAATCAGCCCCAGCATTTT. It translates to CASSPLGAVSNQPQHF. The whole variable domain, filled in from reference TRBV18 and TRBJ1-5, reads NAGVMQNPRHLVRRRGQEARLRCSPMKGHSHVYWYRQLPEEGLKFMVYLQKENIIDESGMPKERFSAEFPKEGPSILRIQQVVRGDSAAYFCASSPLGAVSNQPQHFGDGTRLSIL.

The J gene is TRBJ2-1, the V gene TRBV18, with D perhaps matching TRBD1 (5 bases). Trimming pared 1 base from V and 9 bases from J, leaving 7 bases between. CDR3 size: 12 residues. Germline loops: CDR1 KGHSH, CDR2 LQKENI. CDR3 nucleotide sequence: TGTGCCAGCTCACCACAGGGGCGTGAGCAGTTCTTC. It encodes CASSPQGREQFF. The whole variable domain, filled in from reference TRBV18 and TRBJ2-1, reads NAGVMQNPRHLVRRRGQEARLRCSPMKGHSHVYWYRQLPEEGLKFMVYLQKENIIDESGMPKERFSAEFPKEGPSILRIQQVVRGDSAAYFCASSPQGREQFFGPGTRLTVL.

This chain links TRBV7-9 with TRBJ2-3; possibly TRBD1 for D (6 bases). Germline lookup yields CDR1 SEHNR and CDR2 FQNEAQ (reference sequence). The V gene lost 5 bases and the J gene lost 3 bases, with 18 bases spanning the gap. The CDR3 has 16 residues. The CDR3 DNA follows: TGTGCCAGCAGCCCTACATCACAGGGTAGGACAGATACGCAGTATTTT. It is translated as CASSPTSQGRTDTQYF.

The rearrangement joins TRBV18 to TRBJ1-1, with a possible D match to TRBD1 (5 bases). This CDR3 comprises 13 residues. Trimming cost V 1 base and J 6 bases, with 9 bases left between them. Germline loops: CDR1 KGHSH, CDR2 LQKENI. The CDR3 protein is CASSPQRGAEAFF. The CDR3 DNA reads TGTGCCAGCTCACCACAGCGGGGCGCTGAAGCTTTCTTT.

The rearrangement uses TRBV2 and TRBJ1-1, with a weak D call TRBD1 (5 bases). Germline CDR1 SNHLY, CDR2 FYNNEI. V gave up 0 bases and J gave up 5 bases, with 7 bases separating them. This CDR3 spans 13 amino acids. DNA of the CDR3: TGTGCCAGCAGTGAAGCGGGGGGAACTGAAGCTTTCTTT. As protein: CASSEAGGTEAFF.